The present T cell receptor (beta chain) was sequenced within a study of cytomegalovirus exposure and HLA in healthy donors (TCRdb year 2017). At the level of the whole study: An earlier analysis of 587 of the donors reported 250 to 350 Gb of sequence data and around 110 million unique TCR beta sequences from about 200 million T cells. Around 300 gigabases of sequencing data and around 87 million unique TCR sequences were included in an early release covering around 600 HLA-typed donors. The genetic ancestry cluster associated with self-reported Caucasian donors included 65% to 90% of the approximately 400 genotyped donors. The study aimed to test whether cataloging public T cell receptors could reveal signatures of past pathogen exposure. The T cell repertoires of 666 subjects were profiled by immunosequencing and related to cytomegalovirus serostatus. In addition to the first cohort of 650 to 800 subjects, a separate validation cohort of under 150 different subjects was used. The study combined high-throughput TCR immunosequencing, statistical association of individual TCRs with disease status, and machine learning to predict cytomegalovirus infection status. To study patterns of TCR occurrence, a later analysis re-analyzed previously published TCR beta repertoires from 666 donors and added high-resolution HLA genotyping. In the later analysis, no new phenotypic data were used to find candidate immune exposures; instead, reliance was placed on TCR beta sequences and their occurrence across donors. In an earlier analysis of around 540 of the donors, high-throughput TCR beta sequencing was used to judge whether each TCR beta V gene segment behaved as functional or pseudogenic. Donor age, sex, ethnicity and CMV serostatus were compiled alongside the repertoire data. A later genetic analysis took genome-wide SNP genotypes for 398 of the 666 donors and used that subset as a discovery cohort. Every repertoire in the discovery cohort had been generated on one and the same sequencing platform. Both class I and class II loci were covered by HLA typing, at four-digit resolution. Typing coverage varied by locus: roughly 620-640 donors for A, B, C, DRB1 and DQB1; around 560 for DQA1; over 600 for DPA1; 400 to 480 for DPB1. Roughly 5 DR-DQ haplotypes were handled as single units for association and clustering because linkage in the cohort was strong. Among some 400 genotyped donors of the cohort, an average of approximately 230,000 unique TCR beta nucleotide sequences were sequenced per donor, 15% to 20% of them non-productive. Overall results and qualifications from the work: In a later analysis, HLA-associated TCR beta chains were found to be more clonally expanded and to have lower generation probabilities than equally common non-associated chains. When HLA alleles, especially DR and DQ, strongly co-occurred, attributing TCR associations to individual alleles was difficult. In both the original and validation cohorts, the classifier was reported to diagnose cytomegalovirus status with high specificity and sensitivity. A further reported finding was that TCR beta sequences accurately predicted the HLA-A and HLA-B alleles for most subjects in the first cohort. Linkage disequilibrium might explain the correlated functional status among segregating V segments, but an unknown experimental factor could not be excluded. In vitro tests confirmed that three of the cytomegalovirus-associated TCR beta chains recognize cytomegalovirus antigens. A later genetic analysis reported fewer N-insertions in productive TCRs among donors in an Asian-associated ancestry cluster than the roughly 670-donor mean. In a later analysis, the rate of TCR association differed among HLA loci, with DRB1 alleles having the most associated TCRs and HLA-C alleles having the fewest. This cohort had only TCR beta chains sequenced, and the lack of alpha or paired-chain data limited which features could be detected. Across donors, most TCR sequences were observed very rarely, whereas some public TCRs were present in many individuals. CMV serostatus was the only immune exposure information available for the cohort. Specific HLA alleles were associated with 15,000 to 20,000 TCR beta sequences at a false discovery rate of 0.05 in a later analysis. The study gave a list of under 200 TCR beta chains associated with cytomegalovirus. Some IMGT-functional V segments, including TRBV6-2 and TRBV6-3, could not be told apart with the 87-base-pair reads, so those segments were excluded. Because HLA typing was missing for some donors at each locus, association tests included only the typed subset. The authors suggested that the approach could potentially be generalized to other disease states and immunological phenotypes. V-gene and J-gene trimming of TCR beta chains was associated with a missense DCLRE1C variant in a later genetic analysis, and the association was replicated in an independent cohort. Several of the top co-occurrence clusters appeared to be linked to parvovirus B19, influenza, CMV and Epstein-Barr virus, according to a later analysis. Most CMV-associated TCR beta chains appeared to be HLA-restricted in a later analysis, and the HLA associations seemed to be driven largely by CMV exposure. Because counts were too low, roughly 16 rarely observed V segments, including chromosome 9 orphons, were excluded from the earlier analysis of 587 of the donors. The presence/absence analyses assumed that sequencing depth was roughly uniform across donors, and that assumption may not be true. An earlier analysis of around 600 of the donors showed that most TCR beta V segments appeared in productive rearrangements either about 90% or about 30% of the time, which broadly matched IMGT annotations. A cluster of highly shared sequence variants was judged likely to be a technical artifact of the sequencing pipeline.

The receptor library was made with the immunoSEQ multiplex PCR assay. A mixture of 60 forward primers for TCR Vbeta segments and 13 reverse primers for TCR Jbeta segments was used in the multiplex PCR. Amplification of the CDR3 region of rearranged TCR beta genes was performed with a multiplex PCR assay on genomic DNA. The amplified TCR beta libraries were sequenced on the Illumina HiSeq System as 87-base-pair reads. As for the original processing: A later analysis counted tens of millions of unique TCR beta chains across the 550 to 750 repertoires, and some 11 million of these chains were shared by at least two donors. To remove PCR and sequencing errors, raw reads were error-corrected and collapsed into unique sequences using a nearest-neighbor algorithm that merged closely related sequences. Alignment of CDR3 sequences to IMGT reference sequences was used to assign V, D and J gene segments. Each retained sequence needed at least a six-nucleotide match to both a V gene segment and a J gene segment. Rearrangements were called productive when the CDR3 lacked stop codons and stayed in frame with V and J; all others were non-productive. Following IMGT convention, CDR3 was defined as the stretch from the second conserved V-encoded cysteine up to the conserved J-encoded phenylalanine. The earlier analysis of some 580 of the donors excluded any sequence lacking an unambiguous match to a single V gene segment. An earlier analysis of some 610 of the donors called V segments functional above 56.7% productive rearrangements and segregating when the between-donor standard deviation exceeded 5%. A statistical classification framework was developed to diagnose cytomegalovirus status using the catalog of TCR beta chain sequences. V and J gene assignment, in a later analysis, came from comparing TCR nucleotide sequences with IMGT/GENE-DB human TR gene sequences. The TCRdist pipeline was used in a later analysis to assign CDR3 sequences and most-parsimonious VDJ recombination scenarios. A later analysis defined each TCR beta chain by its CDR3 amino acid sequence plus V-gene family, and excluded reads lacking a unique V-gene family. In a later analysis, 500 to 650 highly shared, low-generation-probability nucleotide sequences were removed to address suspected cross-contamination and a sequencing artifact. For each public chain, a later analysis derived a clonal expansion index from normalized ranks of inferred template counts within each repertoire. In a later analysis, generation probabilities were computed with a VDJ recombination model fitted to out-of-frame rearrangements, and the resulting probabilities were checked against IGoR. Hypergeometric tests were used in a later analysis to score TCR-TCR, TCR-HLA and TCR-CMV co-occurrence, with a repertoire-size bias correction applied to the TCR pairs. To estimate false discovery rates, a later analysis permuted the HLA or CMV assignments 20 times. In a later analysis, co-occurring TCRs were grouped using DBSCAN, and TCRdist sequence similarity was added for clustering within HLA-allele-positive subsets. For co-occurrence clustering, repertoires with fewer than 30,000 or more than 120,000 public chains were excluded, along with roughly 5 repertoires with anomalous nucleotide sharing. What TCRdb holds here is the immuneACCESS table cut down to in-frame rearrangements. Part of the clones is not present; checked against another copy, under half of the missing clones reflect an unresolved V gene, and the others are unexplained. The V and J calls and clone size are taken from that table; D and trimming were inferred from the DNA. For this sample the table gives around 67,000 clones, of which around 89% were detected only once. Of the sample, 9% to 14% is held by the ten largest clones.

The germline V gene (reference sequence) gives CDR1 as GTSNPN and CDR2 as SVGIG. Trimming accounts for 0 bases at V and 0 bases at J, while the number of junction bases matched to no gene is 0. The CDR3 spans 15 residues, from the cysteine through the phenylalanine. Only CDR3 DNA is held: 45 bases, read in frame from base 1. In the case of this clone: There is no known antigen for this receptor. No base quality information exists; no much larger clone differs at one position.

The cohort consisted of 600 or so healthy bone marrow donors. All cohort members were sampled while nominally healthy, although unrecorded immune exposures were likely present. The donor was CMV seropositive and belonged to the group of 250 to 300 seropositive cohort members. Each donor provided a peripheral blood sample, and peripheral blood mononuclear cells were used for TCR beta sequencing. The Qiagen DNeasy Blood Extraction Kit was used to extract genomic DNA from the blood cell samples. The TCR originated in a woman aged 25 to 39 in good health and CMV-seropositive. Sequencing used PBMCs. The sequence is built from TRBV30 and TRBJ2-1; 9 middle bases align to TRBD2. The DNA reads TGTGCCTGGAGTGTACTAGCGGGCTCCTACAATGAGCAGTTCTTC. Protein translation: CAWSVLAGSYNEQFF.